This is a list of T cell receptor beta chains from one sample in a study of blood T cell repertoires in COVID-19. Measured with immunoSEQ multiplex PCR; TCRdb has only the in-frame clones, and not every one. The sample holds approximately 100,000 clones, roughly 87% seen once. Specimen: peripheral blood. The receptor source for this set is a man aged 50-60 years in a cohort sampled during active COVID-19. CDR3s include the opening cysteine and the closing phenylalanine or tryptophan. The D gene is left open where the match is weak. Some rows mark clone size as missing; the rest say once, few, many or name a class of expanded clone.

TRBV7-2	NA	NA	TRBJ1-6	CASSPQGNNSPLHF	TGTGCCAGCAGCCCGCAGGGGAATAATTCACCCCTCCACTTT
TRBV11-3	NA	TRBD2	TRBJ2-1	CASSHPGGFNEQFF	TGTGCCAGCAGCCACCCGGGGGGGTTCAATGAGCAGTTCTTC
TRBV4-3	NA	NA	TRBJ2-4	CASSQDWGGLQYF	TGCGCCAGCAGCCAAGATTGGGGGGGGCTACAGTACTTC
TRBV19	NA	NA	TRBJ2-5	CASSIHASRQEETQYF	TGTGCCAGTAGTATTCATGCTAGCCGGCAAGAAGAGACCCAGTACTTC
TRBV6-1	NA	NA	TRBJ2-5	CASSEMGRKTQYF	TGTGCCAGCAGTGAAATGGGCCGGAAGACCCAGTACTTC
TRBV9	NA	NA	TRBJ1-4	CASSFQGGSNEKLFF	TGTGCCAGCAGCTTCCAGGGAGGTTCCAACGAAAAACTGTTTTTT
TRBV4-1	once	TRBD1	TRBJ1-2	CASSQEGTGLSGYTF	TGCGCCAGCAGCCAAGAGGGGACAGGTCTTAGCGGCTACACCTTC
TRBV7-6	NA	NA	TRBJ2-1	CASSSRTATYNEQFF	TGTGCCAGCAGCTCCCGGACAGCAACCTACAATGAGCAGTTCTTC
TRBV12-5	NA	NA	TRBJ1-3	CASGAGFSGNTIYF	TGTGCTAGTGGTGCGGGGTTTTCCGGAAACACCATATATTTT
TRBV6-1	NA	TRBD1	TRBJ1-2	CASSETRGGASYGYTF	TGTGCCAGCAGTGAAACGAGAGGGGGCGCGAGCTATGGCTACACCTTC
TRBV5-4	NA	TRBD1	TRBJ2-1	CASSLGQANEQFF	TGTGCCAGCAGCCTGGGACAGGCCAATGAGCAGTTCTTC
TRBV15	NA	NA	TRBJ2-3	CATSRASGRTDTQYF	TGTGCCACCAGCAGAGCCTCGGGTCGGACAGATACGCAGTATTTT
TRBV9	NA	TRBD2	TRBJ2-1	CASSVKDRQRGVSYNEQFF	TGTGCCAGCAGCGTAAAAGATCGTCAGCGGGGGGTCTCCTACAATGAGCAGTTCTTC
TRBV18	few	NA	TRBJ1-1	CASSQTREGEAFF	TGTGCCAGCTCGCAGACCAGAGAGGGTGAAGCTTTCTTT
TRBV28	NA	NA	TRBJ2-1	CASRARSYNEQFF	TGTGCCAGCAGAGCTAGAAGCTACAATGAGCAGTTCTTC
TRBV3-1/TRBV3-2	NA	TRBD1	TRBJ1-1	CASSRTGPGTEAFF	TGTGCCAGCAGCCGGACAGGGCCGGGGACTGAAGCTTTCTTT
TRBV5-4	NA	TRBD1	TRBJ1-1	CASSLEFDRGETEAFF	TGTGCCAGCAGCTTGGAATTTGACAGGGGTGAAACTGAAGCTTTCTTT
TRBV7-9	NA	NA	TRBJ1-2	CASSLEGLGGYTF	TGTGCCAGCAGCTTGGAGGGTTTGGGTGGCTACACCTTC
TRBV2	NA	TRBD2	TRBJ2-2	CASRGLASGELFF	TGTGCCAGCAGAGGACTAGCGTCCGGGGAGCTGTTTTTT
TRBV9	few	NA	TRBJ2-4	CASSAAGEPKNIQYF	TGTGCCAGCAGCGCTGCAGGGGAGCCCAAAAACATTCAGTACTTC
TRBV28	NA	NA	TRBJ1-4	CASTTFVGASNEKLFF	TGTGCCAGCACCACATTTGTTGGAGCATCTAATGAAAAACTGTTTTTT
TRBV9	few	TRBD1	TRBJ2-3	CASSSGGYSTDTQYF	TGTGCCAGCAGCTCAGGGGGATACAGCACAGATACGCAGTATTTT
TRBV19	NA	NA	TRBJ1-5	CASSTGRASNQPQHF	TGTGCCAGTAGTACGGGCAGGGCTAGCAATCAGCCCCAGCATTTT
TRBV6-6	NA	NA	TRBJ1-3	CASSPTQNTIYF	TGTGCCAGCAGTCCAACCCAGAACACCATATATTTT
TRBV6-5	NA	TRBD1	TRBJ1-1	CASRGTVEAFF	TGTGCCAGCAGGGGGACAGTTGAAGCTTTCTTT
TRBV7-8	NA	TRBD2	TRBJ2-5	CASSTRLLRGGRETQYF	TGTGCCAGCAGCACACGCCTTTTGCGGGGGGGCCGAGAGACCCAGTACTTC
TRBV4-1	NA	TRBD1	TRBJ1-5	CASSPTGGNQPQHF	TGCGCCAGCAGCCCGACAGGGGGGAATCAGCCCCAGCATTTT
TRBV5-4	NA	TRBD2	TRBJ2-3	CASSPQGGGGTDTQYF	TGTGCCAGCAGCCCTCAGGGCGGGGGGGGTACAGATACGCAGTATTTT
TRBV5-1	few	NA	TRBJ1-1	CASSTSDRPEAFF	TGCGCCAGCAGCACATCAGACAGACCTGAAGCTTTCTTT